The source of this T cell receptor beta chain is a study of cytomegalovirus exposure and HLA in healthy donors. In the case of this clone: As yet, its antigen is unknown.

Whole-study findings and limits: Using a false discovery rate of 0.05, a later analysis showed that some 16,000 TCR beta sequences were associated with HLA alleles.

The study ran its PCR with 60 Vbeta and 13 Jbeta primers. Assay used: immunoSEQ multiplex PCR; TCRdb lists only in-frame clones, some missing. The table has roughly 190,000 clones, around 77% seen once. The CDR3 is 15 residues long. Germline V gene lookup returns CDR1 SGHRS and CDR2 YFSETQ. J gave up 1 base and V 2 bases, and 2 bases lay outside the gene matches. This TCR was sampled from a woman aged 25-40 years in good health and CMV-seropositive. The chain uses TRBV5-1 and TRBJ2-5, with 10 bases identical to TRBD2. The specimen sequenced was PBMCs. CDR3 sequence: CASSFTSGAQETQYF. DNA for the CDR3: TGCGCCAGCAGCTTTACTAGCGGGGCCCAAGAGACCCAGTACTTC.